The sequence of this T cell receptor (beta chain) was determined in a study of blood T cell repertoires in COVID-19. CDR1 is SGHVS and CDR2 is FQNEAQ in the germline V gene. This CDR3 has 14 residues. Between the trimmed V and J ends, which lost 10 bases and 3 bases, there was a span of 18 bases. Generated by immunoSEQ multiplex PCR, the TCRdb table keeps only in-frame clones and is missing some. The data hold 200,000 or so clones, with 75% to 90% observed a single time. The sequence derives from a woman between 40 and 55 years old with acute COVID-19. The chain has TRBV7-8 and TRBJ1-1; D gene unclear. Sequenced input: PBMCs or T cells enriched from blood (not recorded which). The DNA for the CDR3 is TGTGCCACCATTAAAGTCCGTACGGACACTGAAGCTTTCTTT. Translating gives CATIKVRTDTEAFF.